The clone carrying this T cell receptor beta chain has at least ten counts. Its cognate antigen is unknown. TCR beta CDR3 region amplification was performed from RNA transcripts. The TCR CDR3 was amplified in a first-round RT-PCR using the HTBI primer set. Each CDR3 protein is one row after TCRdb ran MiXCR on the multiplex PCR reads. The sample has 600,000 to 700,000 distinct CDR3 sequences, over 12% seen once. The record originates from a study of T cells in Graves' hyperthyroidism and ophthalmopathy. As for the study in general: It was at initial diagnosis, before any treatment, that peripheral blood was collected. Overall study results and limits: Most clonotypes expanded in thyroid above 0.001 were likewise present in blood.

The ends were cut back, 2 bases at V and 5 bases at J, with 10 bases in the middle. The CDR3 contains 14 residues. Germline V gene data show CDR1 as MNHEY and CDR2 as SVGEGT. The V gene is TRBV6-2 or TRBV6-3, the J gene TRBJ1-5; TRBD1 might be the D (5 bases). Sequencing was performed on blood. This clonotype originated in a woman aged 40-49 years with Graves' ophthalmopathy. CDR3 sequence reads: CASSYIGGYQPQHF. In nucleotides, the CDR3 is TGTGCCAGCAGTTACATCGGGGGGTATCAGCCCCAGCATTTT.